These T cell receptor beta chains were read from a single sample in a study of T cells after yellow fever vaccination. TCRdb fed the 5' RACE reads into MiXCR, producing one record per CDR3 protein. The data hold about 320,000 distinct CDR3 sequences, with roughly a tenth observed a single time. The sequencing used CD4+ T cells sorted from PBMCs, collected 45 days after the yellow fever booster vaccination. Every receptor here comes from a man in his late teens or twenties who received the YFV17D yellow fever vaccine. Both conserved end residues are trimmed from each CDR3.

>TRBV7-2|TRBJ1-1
ASSWDRGLNTEAF
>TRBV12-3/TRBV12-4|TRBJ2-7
ASRPGTLPYEQY
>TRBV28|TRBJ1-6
ASKPGAYSSPLH
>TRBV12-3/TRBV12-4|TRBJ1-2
ASSLGLGYT
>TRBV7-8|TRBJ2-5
ASSLGRNRETQY
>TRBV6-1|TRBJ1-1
ASSYSGVGTEAF
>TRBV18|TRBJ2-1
ASSPTLGVNEQF
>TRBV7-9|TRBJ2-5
ASSLWMGETQY
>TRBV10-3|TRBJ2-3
AISPLGVHTQY
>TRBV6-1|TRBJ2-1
ASSRRGNSLSNNEQF
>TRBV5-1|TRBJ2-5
ASGTTGGGETQY
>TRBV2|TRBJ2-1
AAKVGGTSNEQF
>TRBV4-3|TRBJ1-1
ASSQGVAAGEGDTEAF
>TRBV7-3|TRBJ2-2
ASSPGQPNTGELF
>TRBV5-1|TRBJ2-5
ASSLQGTSVETQY
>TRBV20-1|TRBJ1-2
SATSGTGSGYT
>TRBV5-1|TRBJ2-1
ASSRAAVDNEQF
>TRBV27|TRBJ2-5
ASSQTGVYQETQY
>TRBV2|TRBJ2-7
ASSEDRNYEQY
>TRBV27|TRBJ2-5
ASSIQELGTQY
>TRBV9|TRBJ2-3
ASSVEVADTQY
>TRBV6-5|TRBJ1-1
ASSDGRNTEAF
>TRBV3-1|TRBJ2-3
ASSQGREGATFTDTQY
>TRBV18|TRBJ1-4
ASSPRSDEKLF
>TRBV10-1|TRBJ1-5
ASSESESVSNQPQH
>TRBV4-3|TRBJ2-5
ASSQDGAGRQETQY
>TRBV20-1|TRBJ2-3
SASPSGLTDTQY
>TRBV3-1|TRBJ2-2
ASSQGALAGGVPGELF
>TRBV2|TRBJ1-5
ASSKQSNQPQH
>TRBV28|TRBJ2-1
ASSWDSDYNEQF
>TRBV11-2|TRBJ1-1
ASSLTLDTEAF
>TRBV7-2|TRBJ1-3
ASSTQGNTIY
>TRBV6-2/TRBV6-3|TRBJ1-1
ASSYSGQGLNTEAF
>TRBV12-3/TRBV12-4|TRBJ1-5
ASRLQGLPPQH
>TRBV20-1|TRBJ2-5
SAPSGGAEETQY
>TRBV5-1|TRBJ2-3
ASSLAGGHDTQY
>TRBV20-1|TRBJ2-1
SSPGVDEQF
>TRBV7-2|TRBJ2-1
ASSWAGTTFYNEQF
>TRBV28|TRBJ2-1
ASSSAGTSGGDEQF
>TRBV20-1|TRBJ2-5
SAPAGGETQY
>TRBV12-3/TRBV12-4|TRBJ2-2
ASSLREAGELF
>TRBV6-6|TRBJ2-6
ASRSLSTAGANVLT
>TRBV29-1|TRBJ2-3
SVHRGSGDTQY
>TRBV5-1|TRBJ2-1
ASSGRTSEGNEQF
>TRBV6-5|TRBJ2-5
ASHSAGGQETQY
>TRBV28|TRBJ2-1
ASKLPLAGGYNEQF
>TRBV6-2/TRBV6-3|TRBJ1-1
ASSEPETEAF
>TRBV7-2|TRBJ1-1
ASSLDGRFLAEAF
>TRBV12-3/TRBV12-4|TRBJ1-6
ASSRQYNSPLH
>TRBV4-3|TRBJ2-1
ASSQGRLAAEQF